These 10 T cell receptor beta chains came from one sample sequenced in a study of cytomegalovirus exposure and HLA in healthy donors. The PCR ran on 60 Vbeta and 13 Jbeta primers. Assay used: immunoSEQ multiplex PCR; TCRdb lists only in-frame clones, some missing. The sample holds more than 90,000 clones, roughly three quarters seen once. Sequencing was carried out using PBMCs. The origin of the receptors is a female donor in good health and CMV-seronegative.

The J gene is TRBJ1-5, the V gene TRBV7-9, with D maybe TRBD1 (6 bases). Trimming removed 3 bases from V and 3 bases from J, with 9 bases in between. Germline CDR1 SEHNR, CDR2 FQNEAQ (reference sequence). CDR3 length equals 14 residues. The CDR3 DNA follows: TGTGCCAGCAGCTTCCCAGGGGACAATCAGCCCCAGCATTTT. It yields the protein CASSFPGDNQPQHF.

This clone was seen only a few times. The chain couples TRBV7-9 to TRBJ2-5; D perhaps matches TRBD1 (8 bases). The CDR3 has 18 residues. V gave up 2 bases and J gave up 5 bases, with 24 bases separating them. Germline V gene lookup returns CDR1 SEHNR and CDR2 FQNEAQ (reference sequence). CDR3 sequence reads: CASSLKGGTGGQMETQYF. Written as DNA, the CDR3 is TGTGCCAGCAGCTTAAAGGGAGGGACAGGCGGCCAGATGGAGACCCAGTACTTC.

The chain joins TRBV9 to TRBJ2-7; D perhaps matches TRBD1 (6 bases). This CDR3 contains 13 residues. The germline V and J ends were trimmed by 0 bases and 7 bases, with 11 bases remaining between them. The germline gives CDR1 SGDLS, CDR2 YYNGEE. Here the CDR3 DNA reads TGTGCCAGCAGCGTAGATGGGGGCGGGGAGCAGTACTTC. Its protein is CASSVDGGGEQYF.

J is TRBJ1-2 and V is TRBV7-9; a possible D gene is TRBD1 (5 bases). The CDR3 is made up of 15 amino acids. Germline V CDR1 and CDR2: SEHNR, FQNEAQ (reference sequence). With 2 bases removed from V and 2 bases from J, the gap between germline ends came to 12 bases. This CDR3 is CASSLIGQGNYGYTF. The CDR3 DNA sequence: TGTGCCAGCAGCTTAATAGGGCAGGGCAACTATGGCTACACCTTC.

The chain combines TRBV30 with TRBJ1-1; D gene uncertain. Deletions cut 3 bases from V and 1 base from J, with 6 bases between. The CDR3 is 12 amino acids. Germline assignment: CDR1 GTSNPN and CDR2 SVGIG (reference sequence). CDR3 sequence reads: CAWSRRNTEAFF. The CDR3 DNA follows: TGTGCCTGGAGCAGAAGGAACACTGAAGCTTTCTTT.

The chain carries TRBV5-4 and TRBJ2-5; TRBD2 aligns across 10 bases. This CDR3 has 18 residues. CDR1 and CDR2 from the germline V gene are SGHNT and YYREEE (reference sequence). V was clipped by 4 bases and J by 5 bases; unmatched bases: 17. In nucleotides, the CDR3 is TGTGCCAGCAGCCCCAAAGGGCCGAGCGGGGGGGCCTTGGAGACCCAGTACTTC. As protein: CASSPKGPSGGALETQYF.

The CDR3 reads CASSEGDMFYEQYF. Here the CDR3 DNA reads TGTGCCAGCAGTGAGGGGGACATGTTTTACGAGCAGTACTTC. J is TRBJ2-7 and V is TRBV6-5, with D possibly matching TRBD1 (6 bases). Trimming pared 5 bases from V and 4 bases from J, leaving 15 bases between. This CDR3 region has 14 residues. Germline CDR1 and CDR2: MNHEY and SVGAGI.

The V call is TRBV27, the J call TRBJ2-7; D is possibly TRBD1 (5 bases). Deletions cut 2 bases from V and 0 bases from J, with 11 bases between. The germline V gene encodes CDR1 MNHEY and CDR2 SMNVEV (reference sequence). This CDR3 has 15 amino acids. DNA of the CDR3: TGTGCCAGCAGTTTACAGGGCGGCAGCTCCTACGAGCAGTACTTC. Residues: CASSLQGGSSYEQYF.

The chain combines TRBV4-1 with TRBJ2-5, with 7 bases matching TRBD2. The V gene's germline CDR1 is MGHRA and CDR2 YSYEKL. V dropped 6 bases and J dropped 2; count of bases not matched to a gene: 3. The CDR3 sequence is 13 residues long. The CDR3 nucleotides are TGCGCCAGCAGTGAGCGGGGACAAGAGACCCAGTACTTC. The encoded protein is CASSERGQETQYF.

Here the CDR3 reads CASSVQVGTEAFF. Here the CDR3 DNA reads TGTGCCAGCAGCGTGCAGGTTGGCACTGAAGCTTTCTTT. The rearrangement links TRBV7-9 to TRBJ1-1; D unclear. Looked up from germline, CDR1 is SEHNR and CDR2 is FQNEAQ (reference sequence). This CDR3 is built from 13 residues. The V gene lost 5 bases and the J gene lost 4 bases, with 11 bases spanning the gap. The full variable domain, with the rest looked up from reference TRBV7-9 and TRBJ1-1, is DTGVSQNPRHKITKRGQNVTFRCDPISEHNRLYWYRQTLGQGPEFLTYFQNEAQLEKSRLLSDRFSAERPKGSFSTLEIQRTEQGDSAMYLCASSVQVGTEAFFGQGTRLTVV.